This TCR beta chain was observed in a study of blood T cell repertoires in COVID-19 (dated by TCRdb to the early 2020s). For context, the study as a whole: Samples from collaborators originated in the United States, Italy and Spain and spanned both the acute and convalescent phases of COVID-19. The prospective study material was composed of cDNA or gDNA derived from T cells, B-cell-depleted T cells, or PBMCs. Deeply sampled blood TCRbeta repertoires from subjects exposed to, actively infected with, or recovered from COVID-19 were included in the dataset. The repertoires were released in a freely available public database intended as a resource for research on the immune response to SARS-CoV-2. Samples were obtained from the ongoing ImmuneRACE study (first 160 participants) and from about 1,300 subjects provided by 6 global collaborators. A de-identified subject ID, COVID-19 status, age in years and sex were almost always included in the sample metadata. HLA class I and class II types, where available, came from metadata supplied by the sample provider rather than from assay-based typing. Overall results and qualifications from the work: Clinical and demographic metadata were provided uncurated, with the amount varying by source and participant.

TCRbeta CDR3 regions were amplified from genomic DNA by means of the immunoSEQ Assay, a bias-controlled multiplex PCR. Under the source paper's analysis protocol: The number of nucleated cells in each sample was estimated from the amplification of reference gene primers within the assay. To quantify the absolute abundance of each unique TCRbeta CDR3 rearrangement, sequence reads were collapsed and filtered. For each sample, productive Simpson clonality was calculated as the square root of Simpson's diversity index over productive rearrangements. TCRdb carries this immuneACCESS record with in-frame sequences only. Its versions omit some clonotypes, under half of them owing to an unresolved V gene in the studies checked, with the rest unexplained. The V and J calls and clone size are taken from that table; D and trimming were inferred from the DNA. This sample holds just over 200,000 clones; 80% were observed only once. The ten largest clones take up 5.5% of the sample.

Remarks on this clone: Which antigen it targets is not known. No clone much larger than this one lies a single base away; base qualities are absent.

Collaborating institutions collected whole blood in K2EDTA tubes following their own protocols. Collaborator samples were shipped for TCRbeta analysis as frozen whole blood, isolated PBMCs, or DNA extracted from either sample type. The TCR comes from a woman in her 70s with acute or convalescent COVID-19. Input material: peripheral blood.

The nucleotides are TGTGCCAGCAGCTTGGCGGGGGGCCCCCTCCGTGAAGCTTTCTTT. Its coded protein is CASSLAGGPLREAFF. The chain couples TRBV5-6 to TRBJ1-1; the D gene is perhaps TRBD1, on 6 matching bases. Including the terminal cysteine and phenylalanine, the CDR3 comprises 15 residues. Just the 45-base CDR3 DNA is kept, in frame starting at base 1. CDR1 is given as SGHDT and CDR2 as YYEEEE, both from the germline V gene. Deletion took 0 bases off V and 7 bases off J, with a span of 16 bases between the germline ends.